The next 10 T cell receptor beta chains were all read from a single sample in a study of blood T cells in healthy people across ages. A sample-barcoded 5' primer and a J-beta primer mix were used in a second PCR of roughly 6 to 11 cycles. Using its own MiXCR run on the 5' RACE reads, TCRdb lists one record per CDR3 protein. The data hold about 800,000 distinct CDR3 sequences, with roughly 25% observed a single time. This sample also appeared in a second study, on T cells of mothers and their children.

Sample: blood. The origin of the receptors is a boy aged 10-17 years in good health.

The chain uses TRBV15 and TRBJ2-1; D call uncertain. V lost 1 base and J 9 bases, leaving 13 bases between the germline ends. The CDR3 has 14 amino acids. CDR1 LNHNV and CDR2 YYDKDF come from the germline V gene (reference sequence). In DNA form, the CDR3 reads TGTGCCACCAGCAGAGCCGACTTCGTTCCTGAGCAGTTCTTC. This encodes CATSRADFVPEQFF.

This clonotype was detected many times. This chain joins TRBV20-1 and TRBJ2-1; unclear D gene. The CDR3 has 9 residues. CDR1 and CDR2 from the germline V gene are DFQATT and SNEGSKA (reference sequence). The ends were cut back, 0 bases at V and 13 bases at J, with 4 bases in the middle. The CDR3 DNA reads TGCAGTGCTAGAGATCCCCAGTTCTTC. It translates to CSARDPQFF.

V and J are TRBV20-1 and TRBJ2-1, with 8 bases matching TRBD2. Germline-derived CDR1 and CDR2 are DFQATT and SNEGSKA (reference sequence). This CDR3 spans 15 amino acids. Germline trimming cut 1 base from V and 4 bases from J; bases unmatched to any gene: 6. CDR3 DNA sequence: TGCAGTGCTAGAGTGTTTAGCGGGGCTTACAATGAGCAGTTCTTC. Protein product: CSARVFSGAYNEQFF.

This clonotype was counted only a few times. This chain connects TRBV7-9 to TRBJ2-7; D assignment may be TRBD1 or TRBD2 (6 bases each). Between the trimmed V and J ends, which lost 1 base and 2 bases, there was a span of 12 bases. This CDR3 has 15 residues. CDR1 is SEHNR, CDR2 FQNEAQ, per germline (reference sequence). The CDR3 here is CASSLEGGLPYEQYF. CDR3 in DNA: TGTGCCAGCAGCTTAGAGGGGGGCCTCCCCTACGAGCAGTACTTC.

The rearrangement links TRBV27 to TRBJ2-3, with D perhaps TRBD1 or TRBD2 (5 bases each). The ends were cut back, 8 bases at V and 7 bases at J, with 19 bases in the middle. CDR3 length equals 14 residues. CDR1 and CDR2 (germline): MNHEY, SMNVEV (reference sequence). The CDR3 DNA is TGTGCCAGCTCATGGGACCCCCTTTCGAATACGCAGTATTTT. Amino acid sequence: CASSWDPLSNTQYF.

This clonotype was observed a few times. The chain employs TRBV6-1 and TRBJ2-4, with 9 bases aligning to TRBD1. The CDR3 is 14 residues long. CDR1 is MNHNS, CDR2 SASEGT, per germline. The V segment lost 6 bases and the J segment 1 base; nucleotides outside the gene matches: 1. The CDR3 protein is CASRGQGAKNIQYF. CDR3 sequence (DNA): TGTGCCAGCAGAGGACAGGGGGCCAAAAACATTCAGTACTTC.

Many counts were recorded for this clonotype. This rearrangement joins TRBV28 to TRBJ2-7; 8 positions match TRBD1. CDR3 length: 14 amino acids. V gave up 4 bases and J gave up 0 bases; unmatched junction bases: 2. CDR1 is MDHEN and CDR2 is SYDVKM in the germline V gene. Here the CDR3 DNA reads TGTGCCAGCAGTTGGACAGGGAGCTCCTACGAGCAGTACTTC. It is translated as CASSWTGSSYEQYF.

CDR3 amino acids: CASSIGQADQPQHF. CDR3 DNA sequence: TGTGCCAGCAGCATTGGACAGGCAGATCAGCCCCAGCATTTT. The chain couples TRBV7-9 to TRBJ1-5; TRBD1 matches 7 bases. The germline V gene encodes CDR1 SEHNR and CDR2 FQNEAQ (reference sequence). V lost 5 bases to trimming and J lost 5 bases; unmatched junction nucleotides: 6. The CDR3 length is 14 residues. Full variable domain (rest looked up from reference TRBV7-9 and TRBJ1-5): DTGVSQNPRHKITKRGQNVTFRCDPISEHNRLYWYRQTLGQGPEFLTYFQNEAQLEKSRLLSDRFSAERPKGSFSTLEIQRTEQGDSAMYLCASSIGQADQPQHFGDGTRLSIL.

This clonotype was recorded a few times. The chain has TRBV5-1 and TRBJ1-1; TRBD1 is a possible D gene (6 bases). From germline, CDR1 is SGHRS and CDR2 YFSETQ. V was pared by 1 base and J by 5 bases, with 12 bases between. The CDR3 length is 14 residues. The CDR3 loop is CASSLRQGKTEAFF. The CDR3 nucleotides read TGCGCCAGCAGCTTGCGGCAGGGGAAAACTGAAGCTTTCTTT. Combining the CDR3 with reference TRBV5-1 and TRBJ1-1 gives the whole variable domain KAGVTQTPRYLIKTRGQQVTLSCSPISGHRSVSWYQQTPGQGLQFLFEYFSETQRNKGNFPGRFSGRQFSNSRSEMNVSTLELGDSALYLCASSLRQGKTEAFFGQGTRLTVV.

This clonotype came up a few times. The chain recombines TRBV7-2 with TRBJ2-1; TRBD1 matches at 8 bases. Matching the DNA end better, TRBJ2-7 makes the J call doubtful. CDR3 length: 14 residues. Germline V gene lookup returns CDR1 SGHTA and CDR2 FQGNSA. The CDR3 sequence: CASSLVQGASEQYF. CDR3 DNA: TGTGCCAGCAGCTTAGTGCAGGGGGCGAGCGAGCAGTACTTC.